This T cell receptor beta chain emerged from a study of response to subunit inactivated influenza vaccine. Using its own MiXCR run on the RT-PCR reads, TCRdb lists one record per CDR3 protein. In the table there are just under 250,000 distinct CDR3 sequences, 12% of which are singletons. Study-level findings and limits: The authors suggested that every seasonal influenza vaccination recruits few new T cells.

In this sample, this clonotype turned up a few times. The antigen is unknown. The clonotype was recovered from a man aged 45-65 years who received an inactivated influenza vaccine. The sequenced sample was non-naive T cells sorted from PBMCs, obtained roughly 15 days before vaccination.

The CDR3 coding sequence is TGTGCCAGCTCACCTCGACAGAATTCCCCAACTAATGAAAAACTGTTTTTT. Translation: CASSPRQNSPTNEKLFF. The rearrangement links TRBV18 to TRBJ1-4, with D maybe TRBD1 (5 bases). Germline V lookup: CDR1 KGHSH, CDR2 LQKENI. CDR3 length equals 17 residues. The V end lost 3 bases, the J end lost 0 bases, and 14 bases lay between the germline ends.